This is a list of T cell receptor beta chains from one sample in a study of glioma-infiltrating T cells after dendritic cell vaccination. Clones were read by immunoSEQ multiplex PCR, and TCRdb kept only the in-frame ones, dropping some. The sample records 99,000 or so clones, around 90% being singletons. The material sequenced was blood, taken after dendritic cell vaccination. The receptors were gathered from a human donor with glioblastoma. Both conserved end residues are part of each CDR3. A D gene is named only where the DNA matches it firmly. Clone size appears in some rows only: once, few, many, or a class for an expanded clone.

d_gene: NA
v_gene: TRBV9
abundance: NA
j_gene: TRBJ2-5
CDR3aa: CASSVEPDSQETQYF
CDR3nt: TGTGCCAGCAGCGTAGAACCGGACAGCCAAGAGACCCAGTACTTC

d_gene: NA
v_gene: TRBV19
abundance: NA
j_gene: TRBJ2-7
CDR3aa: CASSIKDKSYEQYF
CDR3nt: TGTGCCAGTAGTATAAAGGACAAGTCCTACGAGCAGTACTTC

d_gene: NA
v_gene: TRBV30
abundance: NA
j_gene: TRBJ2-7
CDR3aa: CAWSVKENYEQYF
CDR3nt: TGTGCCTGGAGTGTGAAGGAGAACTACGAGCAGTACTTC

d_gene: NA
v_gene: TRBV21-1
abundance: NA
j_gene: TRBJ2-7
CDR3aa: CASSKVDGPRYF
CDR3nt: TGTGCCAGCAGCAAAGTAGATGGGCCCAGGTACTTC

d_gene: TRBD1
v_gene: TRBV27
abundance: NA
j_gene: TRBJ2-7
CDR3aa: CASSFPPDRGYEQYF
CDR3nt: TGTGCCAGCAGTTTCCCCCCGGACAGGGGCTACGAGCAGTACTTC

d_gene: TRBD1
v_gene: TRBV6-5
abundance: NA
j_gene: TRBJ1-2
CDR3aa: CASSPQTGGVYGYTF
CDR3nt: TGTGCCAGCAGTCCCCAGACAGGGGGAGTTTATGGCTACACCTTC

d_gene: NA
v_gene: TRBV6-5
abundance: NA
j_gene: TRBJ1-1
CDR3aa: CASSYSGRLNTEAFF
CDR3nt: TGTGCCAGCAGTTACTCGGGCAGATTGAACACTGAAGCTTTCTTT

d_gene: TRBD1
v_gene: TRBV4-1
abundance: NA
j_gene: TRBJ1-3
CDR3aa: CASSQAGGSGNTIYF
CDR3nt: TGCGCCAGCAGCCAAGCAGGGGGCTCTGGAAACACCATATATTTT

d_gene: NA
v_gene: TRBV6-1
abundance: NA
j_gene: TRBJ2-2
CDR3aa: CASRTTGTGELFF
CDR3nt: TGTGCCAGCAGAACTACAGGGACCGGGGAGCTGTTTTTT

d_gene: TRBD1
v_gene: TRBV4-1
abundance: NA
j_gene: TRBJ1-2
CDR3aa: CASSQDTGTGLGYTF
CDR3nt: TGCGCCAGCAGCCAAGACACCGGGACAGGGCTTGGCTACACCTTC

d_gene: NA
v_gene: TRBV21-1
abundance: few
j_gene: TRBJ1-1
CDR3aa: CASNSEAFF
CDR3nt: TGTGCCAGCAACTCTGAAGCTTTCTTT

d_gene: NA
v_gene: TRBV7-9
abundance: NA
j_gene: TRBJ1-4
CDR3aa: CASSLGGLNEKLFF
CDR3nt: TGTGCCAGCAGCTTAGGCGGCCTTAATGAAAAACTGTTTTTT

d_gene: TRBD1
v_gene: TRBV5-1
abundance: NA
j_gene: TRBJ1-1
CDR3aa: CASSSGQENTEAFF
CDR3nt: TGCGCCAGCAGCTCCGGACAGGAGAACACTGAAGCTTTCTTT

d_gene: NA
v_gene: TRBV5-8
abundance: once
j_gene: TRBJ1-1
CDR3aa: CASSPAGRDQAFF
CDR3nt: TGTGCCAGCAGCCCCGCGGGGAGGGACCAAGCTTTCTTT

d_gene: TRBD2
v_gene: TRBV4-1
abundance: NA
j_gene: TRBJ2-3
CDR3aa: CASSPREAGTSTDTQYF
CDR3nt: TGCGCCAGCAGCCCCCGGGAGGCGGGTACTAGCACAGATACGCAGTATTTT

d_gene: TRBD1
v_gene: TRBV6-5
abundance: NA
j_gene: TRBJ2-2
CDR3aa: CASSRDRKNTGELFF
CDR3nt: TGTGCCAGCAGTCGGGACAGAAAAAACACCGGGGAGCTGTTTTTT

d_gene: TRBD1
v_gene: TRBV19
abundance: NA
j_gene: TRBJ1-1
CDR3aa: CASSQGTGSTEAFF
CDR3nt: TGTGCCAGTAGTCAGGGGACAGGGAGCACTGAAGCTTTCTTT

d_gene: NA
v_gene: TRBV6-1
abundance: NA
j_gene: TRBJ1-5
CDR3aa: CASADQPQHF
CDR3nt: TGTGCCAGCGCGGATCAGCCCCAGCATTTT

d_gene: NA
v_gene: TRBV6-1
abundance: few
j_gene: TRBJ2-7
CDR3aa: CASSEAGQPLTKQYF
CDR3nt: TGTGCCAGCAGTGAAGCTGGACAGCCCCTTACCAAGCAGTACTTC

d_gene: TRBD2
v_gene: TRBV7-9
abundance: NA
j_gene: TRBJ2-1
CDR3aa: CASSLSGGGSYNEQFF
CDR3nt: TGTGCCAGCAGCTTATCGGGCGGGGGCTCCTACAATGAGCAGTTCTTC

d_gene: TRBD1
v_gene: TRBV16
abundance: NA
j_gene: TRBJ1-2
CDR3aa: CASSRTTSDRDYGYTF
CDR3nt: TGTGCCAGCAGCCGAACCACATCCGACAGGGACTATGGCTACACCTTC

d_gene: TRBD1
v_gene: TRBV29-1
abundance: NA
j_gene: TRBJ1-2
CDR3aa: CSAGTGSTGYTF
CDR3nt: TGCAGCGCAGGGACAGGGTCAACTGGCTACACCTTC

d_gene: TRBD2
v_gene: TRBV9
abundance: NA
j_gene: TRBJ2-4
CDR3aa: CASSVGGLAGVAKNIQYF
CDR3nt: TGTGCCAGCAGCGTAGGGGGACTAGCGGGAGTCGCCAAAAACATTCAGTACTTC

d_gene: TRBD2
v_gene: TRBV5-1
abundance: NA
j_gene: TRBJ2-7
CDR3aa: CASSYLAGANEDEQYF
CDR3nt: TGCGCCAGCAGCTATCTAGCGGGAGCCAACGAGGACGAGCAGTACTTC

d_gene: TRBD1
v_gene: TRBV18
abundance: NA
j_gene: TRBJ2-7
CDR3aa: CASSRPGQGNYEQYF
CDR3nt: TGTGCCAGCTCACGACCGGGACAGGGCAACTACGAGCAGTACTTC

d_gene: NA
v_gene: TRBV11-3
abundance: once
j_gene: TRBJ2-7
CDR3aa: CASSLGAGNYEQYF
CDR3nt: TGTGCCAGCAGCTTAGGTGCAGGGAACTACGAGCAGTACTTC

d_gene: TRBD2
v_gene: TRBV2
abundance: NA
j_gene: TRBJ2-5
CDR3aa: CASSGSLAGRETQYF
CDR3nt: TGTGCCAGCAGTGGCAGTCTAGCGGGGAGAGAGACCCAGTACTTC

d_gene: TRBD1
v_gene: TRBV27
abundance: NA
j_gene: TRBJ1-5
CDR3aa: CASSKGTGRGPNQPQHF
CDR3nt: TGTGCCAGCAGTAAGGGGACAGGGAGGGGCCCCAATCAGCCCCAGCATTTT

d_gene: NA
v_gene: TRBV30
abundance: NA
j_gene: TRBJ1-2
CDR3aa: CAWNGRVNNYGYTF
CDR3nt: TGTGCCTGGAATGGGCGGGTAAATAACTATGGCTACACCTTC

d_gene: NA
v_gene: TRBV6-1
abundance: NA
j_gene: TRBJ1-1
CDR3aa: CASSERTLKIEAFF
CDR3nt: TGTGCCAGCAGTGAAAGGACACTAAAGATTGAAGCTTTCTTT

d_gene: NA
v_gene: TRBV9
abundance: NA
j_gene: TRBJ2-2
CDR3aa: CASSYRQGGTGELFF
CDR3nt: TGTGCCAGCAGCTACCGACAGGGAGGCACCGGGGAGCTGTTTTTT

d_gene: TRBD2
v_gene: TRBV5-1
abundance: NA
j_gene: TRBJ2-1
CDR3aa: CASSRTSGGAWNEQFF
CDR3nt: TGCGCCAGCAGCAGGACTAGCGGGGGGGCCTGGAATGAGCAGTTCTTC

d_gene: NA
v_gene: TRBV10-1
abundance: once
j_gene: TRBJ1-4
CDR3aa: CASSPGINEKLFF
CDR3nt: TGCGCCAGCAGCCCGGGGATTAATGAAAAACTGTTTTTT

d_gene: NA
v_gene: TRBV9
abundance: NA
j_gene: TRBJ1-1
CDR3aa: CASSGGGTEAFF
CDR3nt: TGTGCCAGCAGCGGAGGGGGCACTGAAGCTTTCTTT

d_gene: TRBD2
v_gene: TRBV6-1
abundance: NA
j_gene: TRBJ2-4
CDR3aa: CASRPSGIKNIQYF
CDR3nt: TGTGCCAGCAGACCGAGCGGGATCAAAAACATTCAGTACTTC

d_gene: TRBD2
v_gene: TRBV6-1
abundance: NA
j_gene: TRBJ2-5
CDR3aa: CASSVASGGPTVETQYF
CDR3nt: TGTGCCAGCAGTGTGGCTAGCGGGGGCCCCACCGTGGAGACCCAGTACTTC

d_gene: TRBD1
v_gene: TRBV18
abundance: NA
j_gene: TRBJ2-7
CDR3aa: CASSQQGAISYEQYF
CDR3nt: TGTGCCAGCTCACAACAGGGGGCGATCTCCTACGAGCAGTACTTC

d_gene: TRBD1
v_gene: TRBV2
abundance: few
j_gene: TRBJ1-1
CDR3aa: CASSVQGLAFF
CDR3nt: TGTGCCAGCAGTGTACAGGGGTTGGCTTTCTTT

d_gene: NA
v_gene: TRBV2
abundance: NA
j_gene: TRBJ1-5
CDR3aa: CASRPRTEDQPQHF
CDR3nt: TGTGCCAGCCGTCCCCGGACAGAGGATCAGCCCCAGCATTTT

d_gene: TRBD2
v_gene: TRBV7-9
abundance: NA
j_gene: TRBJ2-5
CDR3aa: CAGGAGGRETQYF
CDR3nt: TGTGCCGGCGGGGCGGGAGGCCGGGAGACCCAGTACTTC

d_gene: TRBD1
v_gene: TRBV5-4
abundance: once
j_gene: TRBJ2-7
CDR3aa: CASSSGQSSEQYF
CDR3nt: TGTGCCAGCAGCTCGGGACAGTCTTCCGAGCAGTACTTC

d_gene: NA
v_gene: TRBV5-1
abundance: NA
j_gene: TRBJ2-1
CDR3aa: CASSLGRNEQFF
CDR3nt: TGCGCCAGCAGCCTAGGTCGCAATGAGCAGTTCTTC

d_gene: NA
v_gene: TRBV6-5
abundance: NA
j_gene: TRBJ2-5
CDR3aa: CASSRGIQETQYF
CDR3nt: TGTGCCAGCAGTCGAGGGATCCAAGAGACCCAGTACTTC

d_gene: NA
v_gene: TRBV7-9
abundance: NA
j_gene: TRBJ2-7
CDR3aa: CASEPFQTYEQYF
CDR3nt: TGTGCCAGCGAACCGTTTCAGACCTACGAGCAGTACTTC

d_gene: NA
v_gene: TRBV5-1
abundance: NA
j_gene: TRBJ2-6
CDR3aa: CASSPGGTGANVLTF
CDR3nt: TGCGCCAGCAGCCCCGGCGGAACTGGGGCCAACGTCCTGACTTTC

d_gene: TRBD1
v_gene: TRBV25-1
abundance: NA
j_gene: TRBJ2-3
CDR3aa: CASTRTGGANTQYF
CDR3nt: TGTGCCAGCACTCGGACAGGGGGCGCGAATACGCAGTATTTT

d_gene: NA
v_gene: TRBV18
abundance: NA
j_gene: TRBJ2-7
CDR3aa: CASNGGRQSYEQYF
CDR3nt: TGTGCCAGCAACGGGGGGCGACAATCCTACGAGCAGTACTTC

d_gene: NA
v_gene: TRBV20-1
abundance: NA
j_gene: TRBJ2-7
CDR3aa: CSARDAGGQYF
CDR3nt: TGCAGTGCTAGAGATGCAGGAGGGCAGTACTTC

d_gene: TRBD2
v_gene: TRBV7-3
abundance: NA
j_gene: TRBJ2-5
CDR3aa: CASSLMGGGIPETQYF
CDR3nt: TGTGCCAGCAGCTTAATGGGCGGGGGGATTCCAGAGACCCAGTACTTC

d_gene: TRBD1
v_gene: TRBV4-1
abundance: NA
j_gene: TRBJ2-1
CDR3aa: CASSQEGGISDEQFF
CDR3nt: TGCGCCAGCAGCCAAGAAGGGGGCATCTCCGATGAGCAGTTCTTC

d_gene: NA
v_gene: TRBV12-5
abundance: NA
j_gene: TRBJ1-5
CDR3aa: CASGLEEAQHF
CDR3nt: TGTGCTAGTGGTTTAGAGGAGGCCCAGCATTTT

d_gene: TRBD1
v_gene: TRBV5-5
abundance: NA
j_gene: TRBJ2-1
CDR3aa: CASSSRGTASNEQFF
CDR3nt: TGTGCCAGCAGCAGCCGAGGGACAGCCTCTAATGAGCAGTTCTTC

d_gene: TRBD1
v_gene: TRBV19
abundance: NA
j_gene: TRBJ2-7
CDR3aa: CASSRSHRGYEQYF
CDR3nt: TGTGCCAGTAGTCGATCCCACAGGGGTTACGAGCAGTACTTC

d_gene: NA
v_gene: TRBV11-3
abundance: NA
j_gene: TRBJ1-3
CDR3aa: CASSPRFWRVAGNTIYF
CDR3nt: TGTGCCAGCAGCCCCCGATTTTGGAGGGTAGCTGGAAACACCATATATTTT

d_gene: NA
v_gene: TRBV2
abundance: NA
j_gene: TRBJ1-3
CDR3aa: CASSGQNTGNTIYF
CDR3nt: TGTGCCAGCAGTGGCCAGAACACTGGAAACACCATATATTTT

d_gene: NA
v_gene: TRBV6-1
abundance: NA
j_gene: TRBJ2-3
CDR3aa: CASSDSLPSPDTQYF
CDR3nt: TGTGCCAGCAGTGATTCCCTACCCTCCCCAGATACGCAGTATTTT

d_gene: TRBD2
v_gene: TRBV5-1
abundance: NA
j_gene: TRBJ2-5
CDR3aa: CASSRWRGGGETQYF
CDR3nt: TGCGCCAGCAGCCGGTGGCGGGGGGGAGGTGAGACCCAGTACTTC

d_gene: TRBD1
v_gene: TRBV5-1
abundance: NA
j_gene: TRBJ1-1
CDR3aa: CASSLAGTGPYEAFF
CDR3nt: TGCGCCAGCAGCTTGGCCGGGACAGGGCCTTATGAAGCTTTCTTT

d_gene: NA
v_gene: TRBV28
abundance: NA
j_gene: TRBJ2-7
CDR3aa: CASSVINYEQYF
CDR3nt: TGTGCCAGCAGTGTTATAAACTACGAGCAGTACTTC